The 27 T cell receptor beta chains below were found in one sample sequenced in a study of cytomegalovirus exposure and HLA in healthy donors. Sequencing was performed with immunoSEQ multiplex PCR; in TCRdb, only in-frame clones are kept and a portion is missing. The sample lists 300,000 to 450,000 clones, about nine tenths occurring once. The material sequenced was PBMCs. Receptor source: a woman between 18 and 29 years old in good health and CMV-seronegative.

The genes are TRBV11-2 and TRBJ1-2; TRBD1 is a possible D gene (6 bases). Germline-derived CDR1 and CDR2 are SGHAT and FQNNGV. Between the trimmed V and J ends, which lost 4 bases and 2 bases, there was a span of 14 bases. The CDR3 consists of 15 residues. The CDR3 protein is CASSSVRGYNYGYTF. For the CDR3, the DNA is TGTGCCAGCAGCTCCGTGAGGGGGTACAACTATGGCTACACCTTC.

V and J are TRBV11-2 and TRBJ2-2; D is unresolved. Germline loops: CDR1 SGHAT, CDR2 FQNNGV. V was clipped by 0 bases and J by 4 bases, with 6 bases between them. The CDR3 contains 14 residues. The CDR3 reads CASSLEALTGELFF. CDR3 bases: TGTGCCAGCAGCTTAGAGGCCCTCACCGGGGAGCTGTTTTTT.

V gene TRBV5-4 combines with J gene TRBJ2-2; 11 bases align to TRBD2. Trimming cost V 2 bases and J 8 bases; bases outside gene matches: 20. This CDR3 has 20 amino acids. CDR1 and CDR2 (germline): SGHNT, YYREEE (reference sequence). CDR3 coding DNA: TGTGCCAGCAGCTTCCAGGTACTAGCGGGAGATTCTCTGCTGTTGGGGGAGCTGTTTTTT. Translation gives CASSFQVLAGDSLLLGELFF.

V and J are TRBV6-4 and TRBJ2-5; D is perhaps TRBD2 (6 bases). There are 15 residues in the CDR3. The V gene lost 5 bases and the J gene lost 5 bases, with 18 bases spanning the gap. CDR1 and CDR2 (germline): MRHNA, SNTAGT. DNA for the CDR3: TGTGCCAGCAGTCCCGCGGGACTTTCAGGGGAGACCCAGTACTTC. Amino acids: CASSPAGLSGETQYF.

CDR3 loop: CASSASRERANVLTF. CDR3 nucleotides: TGTGCCAGCAGCGCCTCCAGGGAAAGGGCCAACGTCCTGACTTTC. The rearrangement joins TRBV2 to TRBJ2-6; weak D call: TRBD1 (5 bases). The CDR3 contains 15 residues. Germline V gene data show CDR1 as SNHLY and CDR2 as FYNNEI. V was trimmed by 6 bases and J by 5 bases, leaving 14 bases between them.

J is TRBJ2-1 and V is TRBV9; 9 nucleotides align to TRBD2. The CDR3 has 16 residues. With 7 bases clipped from V and 1 base from J, the junction kept 9 bases outside the gene matches. Germline lookup yields CDR1 SGDLS and CDR2 YYNGEE. The CDR3 region has the DNA TGTGCCAGCGATCGCGCGGGAGGGCGTTCCTACAATGAGCAGTTCTTC. Amino acids: CASDRAGGRSYNEQFF.

This chain links TRBV2 with TRBJ2-1; 14 bases are shared with TRBD2. CDR1 SNHLY and CDR2 FYNNEI come from the germline V gene. V lost 6 bases, J lost 3 bases, and 4 bases stayed unmatched. This CDR3 contains 16 residues. The CDR3 DNA sequence: TGTGCCAGCAGAGGGACTAGCGGGGGATACTACAATGAGCAGTTCTTC. This encodes CASRGTSGGYYNEQFF.

Here the CDR3 DNA reads TGTGCCAGTATTCATTCTTCGACAGGGAACACTGAAGCTTTCTTT. Amino acid sequence: CASIHSSTGNTEAFF. This rearrangement joins TRBV19 to TRBJ1-1; possible D gene TRBD1, 6 bases. Germline CDR1 reads LNHDA; CDR2 reads SQIVND (reference sequence). CDR3 size: 15 residues. Between the trimmed V and J ends, which lost 7 bases and 1 base, there was a span of 16 bases.

Concerning this clone itself: The same CDR3 is also encoded by other DNA sequences in this sample. The J gene is TRBJ2-1, the V gene TRBV27; 7 positions agree with TRBD1. Germline lookup yields CDR1 MNHEY and CDR2 SMNVEV (reference sequence). Germline trimming cut 5 bases from V and 4 bases from J; bases unmatched to any gene: 5. This CDR3 region has 14 residues. CDR3 region: CASSPRTGYNEQFF. The CDR3 bases are TGTGCCAGCAGTCCCAGGACAGGTTACAATGAGCAGTTCTTC.

Details on this clone: Mismatch with germline at one junction end may stem from a read error. The rearrangement uses TRBV7-2 and TRBJ1-2, with 7 bases matching TRBD1. The CDR3 is made up of 13 amino acids. Germline CDR1 SGHTA, CDR2 FQGNSA. The CDR3 protein is CASTLQGPYGYTF. DNA for the CDR3: TGTGCCAGCACCTTACAGGGGCCTTATGGCTACACCTTC.

The rearrangement uses TRBV6-1 and TRBJ1-2; 8 bases are a match to TRBD1. Trimming removed 6 bases from V and 8 bases from J; junction bases left unmatched: 11. CDR3 size: 14 residues. Looked up from germline, CDR1 is MNHNS and CDR2 is SASEGT. The CDR3 sequence is CASRDPGQGPGYTF. CDR3 DNA sequence: TGTGCCAGCAGAGACCCCGGACAGGGCCCGGGCTACACCTTC.

This chain joins TRBV7-9 and TRBJ1-4, with D uncertain. This CDR3 has 14 amino acids. V was shortened by 5 bases and J by 8 bases, with 15 bases between the two germline ends. Germline V gene data show CDR1 as SEHNR and CDR2 as FQNEAQ (reference sequence). The CDR3: CASSRAGGNEKLFF. CDR3 nucleotides: TGTGCCAGCAGCCGTGCCGGCGGAAACGAAAAACTGTTTTTT.

This clone was recorded only once. The V call is TRBV6-1, the J call TRBJ1-5; 10 bases fit TRBD1. V was clipped by 4 bases and J by 7 bases; unmatched bases: 7. The CDR3 covers 15 residues. Germline V gene sequence: CDR1 MNHNS, CDR2 SASEGT. Here the CDR3 reads CASSGDRGRGQPQHF. DNA for the CDR3: TGTGCCAGCAGTGGGGACAGGGGCAGGGGCCAGCCCCAGCATTTT.

This chain connects TRBV2 to TRBJ2-7; possible D gene TRBD1, 5 bases. The germline V gene has CDR1 SNHLY and CDR2 FYNNEI. With 5 bases removed from V and 6 bases from J, the gap between germline ends came to 11 bases. The length of the CDR3 is 12 residues. The CDR3 nucleotides are TGTGCCAGCAGTAAGGACACCCCCGAGCAGTACTTC. Translated: CASSKDTPEQYF.

This chain uses TRBV9 with TRBJ2-3; 7 positions match TRBD2. V was clipped by 0 bases and J by 4 bases; unmatched bases: 5. Germline-derived CDR1 and CDR2 are SGDLS and YYNGEE. This CDR3 is 15 amino acids long. Here the CDR3 reads CASSVVAGVADTQYF. The CDR3 DNA reads as TGTGCCAGCAGCGTAGTGGCGGGAGTGGCAGATACGCAGTATTTT.

The chain combines TRBV27 with TRBJ2-3, with TRBD2 matching 10 bases. Germline loops: CDR1 MNHEY, CDR2 SMNVEV (reference sequence). The CDR3 is made up of 16 amino acids. Trimming at V came to 4 bases and at J to 2 bases, leaving 6 bases not matched to a gene. CDR3 residues: CASSWSLAGITDTQYF. In DNA, the CDR3 is TGTGCCAGCAGTTGGTCACTAGCGGGGATCACAGATACGCAGTATTTT.

This rearrangement joins TRBV27 to TRBJ1-4; no reliable D call. V dropped 3 bases and J dropped 7 bases, with 3 bases sitting between them. Germline V gives CDR1 MNHEY, CDR2 SMNVEV (reference sequence). This CDR3 region has 11 residues. As DNA, the CDR3 is TGTGCCAGCAGTTTCGGTGAAAAACTGTTTTTT. Protein sequence: CASSFGEKLFF.

This clone has a single count. This chain uses TRBV5-1 with TRBJ1-3, with TRBD1 as a possible D gene (6 bases). Germline loops: CDR1 SGHRS, CDR2 YFSETQ. This CDR3 comprises 14 residues. Deletions cut 2 bases from V and 4 bases from J, with 10 bases between. The CDR3 region is CASSFGGHGNTIYF. The DNA for the CDR3 is TGCGCCAGCAGCTTCGGGGGGCACGGAAACACCATATATTTT.

The chain is built from TRBV29-1 and TRBJ1-3; TRBD1 matches 10 bases. Germline-derived CDR1 and CDR2 are SQVTM and ANQGSEA. The V segment lost 3 bases and the J segment 0 bases; nucleotides outside the gene matches: 5. The length of the CDR3 is 16 residues. This chain's CDR3 is CSVERTGGDSGNTIYF. The CDR3 nucleotides read TGCAGCGTTGAGAGGACAGGGGGAGACTCTGGAAACACCATATATTTT. The whole variable domain, filled in from reference TRBV29-1 and TRBJ1-3, reads SAVISQKPSRDICQRGTSLTIQCQVDSQVTMMFWYRQQPGQSLTLIATANQGSEATYESGFVIDKFPISRPNLTFSTLTVSNMSPEDSSIYLCSVERTGGDSGNTIYFGEGSWLTVV.

The V call is TRBV2, the J call TRBJ2-2; 9 bases match TRBD1. Trimming cost V 5 bases and J 4 bases; bases outside gene matches: 11. Germline CDR1 and CDR2: SNHLY and FYNNEI. The CDR3 has 17 amino acids. CDR3 nucleotides: TGTGCCAGCAGTAGCGAGGCCGGGACAGGGCTCACCGGGGAGCTGTTTTTT. The encoded protein is CASSSEAGTGLTGELFF.

In its sample, this clone was seen once. V gene TRBV13 combines with J gene TRBJ1-3; D may be TRBD1 (6 bases). Trimming removed 5 bases from V and 0 bases from J, with 14 bases in between. CDR3 length: 16 amino acids. Germline V gene data show CDR1 as PRHDT and CDR2 as FYEKMQ (reference sequence). This CDR3 is CASSIRTASSGNTIYF. As DNA, the CDR3 is TGTGCCAGCAGCATACGGACAGCTAGCTCTGGAAACACCATATATTTT. The complete variable domain, with remaining parts taken from reference TRBV13 and TRBJ1-3, reads AAGVIQSPRHLIKEKRETATLKCYPIPRHDTVYWYQQGPGQDPQFLISFYEKMQSDKGSIPDRFSAQQFSDYHSELNMSSLELGDSALYFCASSIRTASSGNTIYFGEGSWLTVV.

The chain combines TRBV4-2 with TRBJ1-1; 10 bases fit TRBD1. CDR3 size: 14 residues. Germline CDR1 and CDR2: LGHNA and YNFKEQ. With 3 bases clipped from V and 7 bases from J, the junction kept 5 bases outside the gene matches. CDR3 DNA: TGTGCCAGCAGCCACCGGGACAGGGGCGATGAAGCTTTCTTT. This translates into CASSHRDRGDEAFF.

The genes are TRBV28 and TRBJ1-1, with TRBD1 as a possible D gene (5 bases). Germline V gene data show CDR1 as MDHEN and CDR2 as SYDVKM. Trimming removed 6 bases at V and 0 bases at J, with 14 bases between. The CDR3 totals 15 residues. This chain's CDR3 is CASSPRTIMNTEAFF. The CDR3 nucleotides read TGTGCCAGCAGCCCTAGGACAATCATGAACACTGAAGCTTTCTTT. The variable domain in full, with the rest retrieved from reference TRBV28 and TRBJ1-1, is DVKVTQSSRYLVKRTGEKVFLECVQDMDHENMFWYRQDPGLGLRLIYFSYDVKMKEKGDIPEGYSVSREKKERFSLILESASTNQTSMYLCASSPRTIMNTEAFFGQGTRLTVV.

This rearrangement joins TRBV11-2 to TRBJ1-2, with D unclear. The CDR3 runs 17 residues. Germline loops: CDR1 SGHAT, CDR2 FQNNGV. Trimming pared 1 base from V and 5 bases from J, leaving 20 bases between. The CDR3 sequence: CASSLVGRWAGRYGYTF. For the CDR3, the DNA is TGTGCCAGCAGCTTAGTAGGCCGGTGGGCAGGAAGGTATGGCTACACCTTC.

This clone was detected only once. The chain employs TRBV11-2 and TRBJ1-5, with 9 bases matching TRBD1. This CDR3 spans 15 amino acids. J gave up 4 bases and V 4 bases, and 5 bases lay outside the gene matches. CDR1 and CDR2 from the germline V gene are SGHAT and FQNNGV. The CDR3 spells CASSWGGQGNQPQHF. CDR3 coding DNA: TGTGCCAGCAGCTGGGGGGGACAGGGAAATCAGCCCCAGCATTTT. The variable domain in full, with the rest retrieved from reference TRBV11-2 and TRBJ1-5, is EAGVAQSPRYKIIEKRQSVAFWCNPISGHATLYWYQQILGQGPKLLIQFQNNGVVDDSQLPKDRFSAERLKGVDSTLKIQPAKLEDSAVYLCASSWGGQGNQPQHFGDGTRLSIL.

This rearrangement joins TRBV4-1 to TRBJ1-1; TRBD1 might be the D (5 bases). Germline V lookup: CDR1 MGHRA, CDR2 YSYEKL. Trimming pared 3 bases from V and 2 bases from J, leaving 19 bases between. There are 17 residues in the CDR3. CDR3 in amino acids: CASSQTPGRPQNTEAFF. Here the CDR3 DNA reads TGCGCCAGCAGCCAGACGCCAGGGAGGCCCCAAAACACTGAAGCTTTCTTT.

The chain has TRBV2 and TRBJ2-3; 13 bases align to TRBD2. V lost 4 bases to trimming and J lost 10 bases; unmatched junction nucleotides: 8. Germline V gene data show CDR1 as SNHLY and CDR2 as FYNNEI. The CDR3 sequence is 15 residues long. The CDR3 coding sequence is TGTGCCAGCAGTGCCGGGACTAGCGGGGCCGGGGCGCAGTATTTT. As protein: CASSAGTSGAGAQYF.